Listed below are T cell receptor beta chains from one sample, sequenced in a study of HIV-infected patients and healthy controls. Each CDR3 protein gets one entry after TCRdb re-called the 5' RACE reads with MiXCR. Of 13,000 or so distinct CDR3 sequences in the sample, around 10% were seen once. The sample taken for sequencing was blood. All receptors come from an adult in good health. The conserved cysteine and the conserved F or W are not part of the CDR3 here.

CDR3aa,v_gene
ASRGLAGNLEQY,TRBV7-2
ASSRGGQSSYNSPLH,TRBV12-3/TRBV12-4
ASSYGPGTQY,TRBV6-2/TRBV6-3
ASGLDSQGAAKNIQY,TRBV12-5
AISEKGAYTGELF,TRBV10-3
ASTYRSYGEQY,TRBV2
ASSLDERDTQY,TRBV11-3
ASSDPGVHTDTQY,TRBV25-1
ASRGTATNYGYT,TRBV6-2/TRBV6-3
ASSGGISGENSPLH,TRBV18
ASSQVGGTDENATNEKLF,TRBV14
ASSYTGVSTDTQY,TRBV7-2
ATSDPDGFPRGPQY,TRBV24-1
ASSQLFALQSYGYT,TRBV4-2
ASRLVDTQY,TRBV25-1
SARDPRGEQPQH,TRBV20-1
ASSLEGVLGQPQH,TRBV5-1
ASSIPQEVERKLF,TRBV19
ASSLARGGGTTDTQY,TRBV7-9
ASSLVAGNNSPLH,TRBV7-9
ASSRVFPDTQY,TRBV6-5
ASSIDFYRSGEAF,TRBV19
ASSFSDTQY,TRBV6-2/TRBV6-3
ASSLSLAGHTDTQY,TRBV7-2
ASSPKGETNNEQF,TRBV4-2
ASSPTGTSGLETQY,TRBV7-2
ASSQDLRGSTEAF,TRBV4-3
ASSLSSATEAF,TRBV7-9
ASIPPVTDTQY,TRBV7-9
ASSLATGSGELF,TRBV5-5
ASSLGTGNAF,TRBV11-3
ASSQQQAYEQY,TRBV4-3
ASSLGKGEAYEQY,TRBV7-2
ASSLAGGSNQPQH,TRBV11-2
ASKTGGQNSPLH,TRBV6-2/TRBV6-3
ASREEGRADTQY,TRBV10-2
ASSPDREYNEQF,TRBV5-4
ATTTYGQGKETQY,TRBV15
ASSARGAYDEQF,TRBV7-2
ASSQEGPTANQPQH,TRBV4-2